The 3 T cell receptor beta chains reported below all come from one sample, sequenced in a study of CD8+ T cells in alopecia areata. Investigators isolated RNA and reverse transcribed it into cDNA to act as the sequencing template. Sequenced by immunoSEQ multiplex PCR; TCRdb stores in-frame clones only, minus some. The repertoire consists of some 58,000 clones, with around 42% occurring once and the leading ten covering roughly 21%. Stated treatment: oral pan-JAK inhibitor, 5-10 mg twice daily. Here the sequenced sample was CD8+ T cells sorted from blood, taken between weeks 36 and 40, from a patient treated with tofacitinib. The receptors were sampled from a human donor with alopecia areata.

V is TRBV28 and J is TRBJ1-1, with a tentative D call TRBD1 (5 bases). The germline V and J ends were trimmed by 4 bases and 0 bases, with 9 bases remaining between them. Germline V gene lookup returns CDR1 MDHEN and CDR2 SYDVKM. The CDR3 has 14 residues. CDR3 nucleotides: TGTGCCAGCAGTTCCCGGGGCCTGAACACTGAAGCTTTCTTT. It translates to CASSSRGLNTEAFF.

V and J are TRBV18 and TRBJ2-7; D is possibly TRBD2 (6 bases). The CDR3 is 14 residues long. Looked up from germline, CDR1 is KGHSH and CDR2 is LQKENI. Trimming removed 0 bases from V and 4 bases from J, with 10 bases in between. The CDR3 reads CASSPPGGGYEQYF. The DNA for the CDR3 is TGTGCCAGCTCACCACCCGGGGGTGGTTACGAGCAGTACTTC.

This clone was detected only a few times. The rearrangement joins TRBV12-5 to TRBJ1-5, with D uncertain. The CDR3 consists of 12 residues. Trimming took 1 base from V and 6 from J, leaving 4 bases between them. Germline lookup yields CDR1 LGHNT and CDR2 FRNRAP. This CDR3 reads CASGLGAQPQHF. The CDR3 DNA sequence: TGTGCTAGTGGTTTGGGGGCTCAGCCCCAGCATTTT.